Listed here are 28 T cell receptor beta chains from one sample, sequenced in a study of a mutant IDH1 vaccine in newly diagnosed glioma. The antigens for these receptors are not known. The table came from immunoSEQ multiplex PCR; TCRdb's copy has only in-frame clones and leaves some out. The sample has around 53,000 clones, more than 65% seen once; the top ten hold around 6.7%. Documented time point: week 35, safety follow-up. With topical imiquimod, each dose of the vaccine consisted of 300 ug of mutant IDH1 20-mer peptide. The sample was PBMCs, taken from a glioma patient whose treatment included an IDH1 peptide vaccine. The receptors shown here come from a man between 35 and 55 years old with glioma.

In this sample, this clone turned up once. CDR3 residues: CASSQIGIDTEAFF. Written as DNA, the CDR3 is TGTGCCAGCTCTCAAATCGGGATCGACACTGAAGCTTTCTTT. This chain links TRBV18 with TRBJ1-1; D not resolved. Between the trimmed V and J ends, which lost 6 bases and 3 bases, there was a span of 14 bases. The CDR3 has 14 amino acids. From germline, CDR1 is KGHSH and CDR2 LQKENI.

The gene calls are TRBV5-1 and TRBJ2-7; TRBD2 aligns across 8 bases. With V trimmed by 0 bases and J by 5 bases, 4 bases remained unmatched. The CDR3 extends over 14 amino acids. Germline V gives CDR1 SGHRS, CDR2 YFSETQ. CDR3 bases: TGCGCCAGCAGCTTGGCGGGGGGGGCCCACGAGCAGTACTTC. Protein: CASSLAGGAHEQYF.

Details on this clone: The junction departs from the called germline gene at one end, perhaps through a read error. The chain is built from TRBV11-3 and TRBJ1-1; tentative D call: TRBD1 (6 bases). Germline V gene sequence: CDR1 SGHNT, CDR2 YENEEA. The CDR3 runs to 12 residues. The CDR3 loop reads CASSLEGSGQVF. The CDR3, as DNA: TGTGCCAGCAGCTTAGAGGGTTCGGGACAAGTTTTT.

This sequence joins TRBV2 and TRBJ1-4; no clear D gene. Deletions cut 5 bases from V and 3 bases from J, with 13 bases between. CDR1 is SNHLY and CDR2 is FYNNEI in the germline V gene. This CDR3 contains 15 residues. The DNA for the CDR3 is TGTGCCAGCAGTCCCGAGGGTTGGGCTAATGAAAAACTGTTTTTT. Amino acid sequence: CASSPEGWANEKLFF.

This clone has only one observation. V and J are TRBV5-1 and TRBJ1-1, with D maybe TRBD1 (6 bases). CDR3 length: 14 residues. Germline V gene data show CDR1 as SGHRS and CDR2 as YFSETQ. V lost 0 bases and J lost 3, with 9 bases in between. CDR3 region: CASSLAGEDTEAFF. In DNA form, the CDR3 reads TGCGCCAGCAGCTTGGCAGGGGAGGACACTGAAGCTTTCTTT.

The rearrangement links TRBV5-4 to TRBJ1-2, with a tentative D call TRBD1 (6 bases). The CDR3 runs to 14 residues. Germline values: CDR1 SGHNT, CDR2 YYREEE (reference sequence). V was shortened by 2 bases and J by 4 bases, with 12 bases between the two germline ends. CDR3 sequence (DNA): TGTGCCAGCAGCTTAACAGGGCAACTCTATGGCTACACCTTC. Its protein product is CASSLTGQLYGYTF.

The gene calls are TRBV6-5 and TRBJ2-7, with D hard to call. This CDR3 contains 14 residues. The V and J ends lost 4 bases and 0 bases respectively, with 10 bases between them. The V gene's germline CDR1 is MNHEY and CDR2 SVGAGI. This CDR3 is CASSLSLSSYEQYF. The CDR3 bases are TGTGCCAGCAGTTTAAGCCTTAGCTCCTACGAGCAGTACTTC.

V is TRBV7-9 and J is TRBJ2-2; D unclear. The CDR3 contains 15 residues. Deletions cut 3 bases from V and 3 bases from J, with 11 bases between. CDR1 is SEHNR, CDR2 FQNEAQ, per germline (reference sequence). This CDR3 reads CASSFDAPYTGELFF. The CDR3 coding sequence is TGTGCCAGCAGCTTCGACGCACCCTACACCGGGGAGCTGTTTTTT.

This clone has just one count. The chain is built from TRBV5-5 and TRBJ2-5; tentatively, D is TRBD2 (7 bases). The CDR3 is made up of 15 amino acids. Between the trimmed V and J ends, which lost 4 bases and 4 bases, there was a span of 17 bases. Germline V gene lookup returns CDR1 SGHKS and CDR2 YYEKEE (reference sequence). CDR3 bases: TGTGCCAGCAGCCTGACGAGGGGGGGATCAGAGACCCAGTACTTC. The encoded protein is CASSLTRGGSETQYF.

This sequence joins TRBV9 and TRBJ2-5, with 9 bases aligning to TRBD1. The CDR3 has 17 residues. V lost 3 bases, J lost 3 bases, and 12 bases stayed unmatched. The germline CDR1 and CDR2 sequences are SGDLS and YYNGEE. For the CDR3, the DNA is TGTGCCAGCAGCGCCCAATCCCCGGGACAGGGAAAAGAGACCCAGTACTTC. This gives the protein CASSAQSPGQGKETQYF.

A single count supports this clone. The V call is TRBV1, the J call TRBJ2-4; the table's D call of TRBD2 was not tested on the DNA. TRBV1 is reported as a pseudogene. This CDR3 contains 18 residues. CDR3 in amino acids: CTSSLPSGGVGAKNIQYF. The CDR3 DNA reads as TGCACCAGCAGCCTGCCTAGCGGGGGGGTCGGGGCCAAAAACATTCAGTACTTC.

The chain carries TRBV6-4 and TRBJ2-5; 12 nucleotides match TRBD1. CDR1 is MRHNA and CDR2 is SNTAGT in the germline V gene. The CDR3 totals 16 residues. J was trimmed by 6 bases and V by 6 bases; bases with no gene match: 11. This CDR3 is CASSRYGTGGGKTQYF. The CDR3 DNA reads as TGTGCCAGCAGCCGATACGGGACAGGGGGCGGGAAGACCCAGTACTTC.

J is TRBJ1-2 and V is TRBV18, with D possibly TRBD1 on 5 matching bases. Germline loops: CDR1 KGHSH, CDR2 LQKENI. V was shortened by 2 bases and J by 3 bases, with 10 bases between the two germline ends. The CDR3 sequence is 14 residues long. The CDR3 protein is CASSPGQEYYGYTF. In DNA, the CDR3 is TGTGCCAGCTCACCAGGACAAGAGTACTATGGCTACACCTTC.

The rearrangement uses TRBV15 and TRBJ1-2, with D tentatively TRBD1 (6 bases). With 5 bases removed from V and 1 base from J, the gap between germline ends came to 14 bases. The CDR3 has 15 amino acids. Germline-derived CDR1 and CDR2 are LNHNV and YYDKDF (reference sequence). The CDR3 sequence is CATSPGGTHNYGYTF. CDR3 DNA sequence: TGTGCCACCAGCCCCGGAGGGACACATAACTATGGCTACACCTTC.

V usage is TRBV2 and J usage is TRBJ2-1, with D maybe TRBD1 (5 bases). The CDR3 contains 12 residues. Per the germline V gene, CDR1 is SNHLY and CDR2 is FYNNEI. Trimming took off 3 bases at V and 12 bases at J, with 12 bases between the two ends. CDR3 DNA sequence: TGTGCCAGCAGTGACCAGGGTACGTGGCAGTTCTTC. This encodes CASSDQGTWQFF.

The rearrangement uses TRBV5-1 and TRBJ1-2; TRBD1 matches at 7 bases. The CDR3 consists of 15 residues. With 1 base clipped from V and 0 bases from J, the junction kept 3 bases outside the gene matches. The V gene's germline CDR1 is SGHRS and CDR2 YFSETQ. The CDR3: CASSLTGTANYGYTF. The CDR3 DNA reads as TGCGCCAGCAGCTTGACCGGGACAGCTAACTATGGCTACACCTTC.

Written as DNA, the CDR3 is TGTGCCAGCCACCCGACCGTGGGGGGCCGGGGCGAAAAACTGTTTTTT. As protein: CASHPTVGGRGEKLFF. The genes are TRBV7-9 and TRBJ1-4, with D maybe TRBD1 (6 bases). CDR3 length: 16 residues. The V end lost 8 bases, the J end lost 8 bases, and 24 bases lay between the germline ends. Germline lookup yields CDR1 SEHNR and CDR2 FQNEAQ (reference sequence).

The rearrangement links TRBV5-1 to TRBJ1-1, with 8 bases lining up with TRBD1. In germline, CDR1 is SGHRS, CDR2 YFSETQ. J gave up 6 bases and V 3 bases, and 7 bases lay outside the gene matches. CDR3 size: 14 residues. This CDR3 reads CASSYGQGSAEAFF. The CDR3 DNA reads as TGCGCCAGCAGCTACGGACAGGGAAGCGCTGAAGCTTTCTTT.

CDR3 loop: CASARGLAGNTGELFF. CDR3 DNA sequence: TGTGCCAGCGCCCGTGGGCTAGCGGGAAACACCGGGGAGCTGTTTTTT. V is TRBV2 and J is TRBJ2-2, with 9 bases that match TRBD2. Germline CDR1 SNHLY, CDR2 FYNNEI. The CDR3 has 16 amino acids. Trimming at V came to 8 bases and at J to 2 bases, leaving 9 bases not matched to a gene.

The V gene is TRBV29-1, the J gene TRBJ2-2; 10 bases line up with TRBD2. The CDR3 runs 17 residues. The trim removed 5 bases at V and 0 bases at J, leaving 9 bases unmatched. CDR1 is SQVTM, CDR2 ANQGSEA, per germline. CDR3 DNA sequence: TGCAGCGTTTTATTGTCCAGCGGGGGGGCGAACACCGGGGAGCTGTTTTTT. The encoded protein is CSVLLSSGGANTGELFF.

The V call is TRBV19, the J call TRBJ2-2; possibly TRBD2 for D (5 bases). This CDR3 has 17 amino acids. The germline V gene encodes CDR1 LNHDA and CDR2 SQIVND (reference sequence). V was clipped by 3 bases and J by 0 bases, with 14 bases between them. In DNA form, the CDR3 reads TGTGCCAGTAGTATTGTGCAGAGGGTGCCGAACACCGGGGAGCTGTTTTTT. Amino acid sequence: CASSIVQRVPNTGELFF.

This chain uses TRBV5-6 with TRBJ2-3; D is ambiguous. Looked up from germline, CDR1 is SGHDT and CDR2 is YYEEEE. The length of the CDR3 is 15 residues. Trimming removed 4 bases from V and 2 bases from J, with 14 bases in between. CDR3 sequence (DNA): TGTGCCAGCAGCCGGCTGGTGCTCCCCACAGATACGCAGTATTTT. The encoded protein is CASSRLVLPTDTQYF.

The chain is built from TRBV12-5 and TRBJ2-5; 9 bases match TRBD2. V lost 4 bases to trimming and J lost 0 bases; unmatched junction nucleotides: 3. The CDR3 extends over 15 amino acids. The germline gives CDR1 LGHNT, CDR2 FRNRAP. In nucleotides, the CDR3 is TGTGCTAGTGGTTCAGGGACTAGCTACCAAGAGACCCAGTACTTC. This codes for CASGSGTSYQETQYF.

The chain recombines TRBV2 with TRBJ1-3; TRBD1 is a possible D gene (5 bases). Trimming stripped 4 bases from V and 3 bases from J, with 7 bases between. The length of the CDR3 is 13 residues. Germline assignment: CDR1 SNHLY and CDR2 FYNNEI. CDR3 DNA sequence: TGTGCCAGCAGTGGGGACTTTGGAAACACCATATATTTT. Residues: CASSGDFGNTIYF.

This clone has just a few counts. J is TRBJ2-1 and V is TRBV29-1, with TRBD2 matching 9 bases. Losses at the gene ends were 7 bases for V and 8 bases for J; bases not matched to a gene: 18. This CDR3 has 16 residues. CDR1 is SQVTM, CDR2 ANQGSEA, per germline. CDR3: CSASSVGGGAVDEQFF. In DNA form, the CDR3 reads TGCAGCGCCAGCTCGGTCGGCGGGGGGGCCGTCGATGAGCAGTTCTTC.

This clone was seen a handful of times. The gene calls are TRBV19 and TRBJ2-3; 9 bases line up with TRBD2. The CDR3 runs to 15 residues. Per the germline V gene, CDR1 is LNHDA and CDR2 is SQIVND (reference sequence). V gave up 3 bases and J gave up 4 bases; unmatched junction bases: 5. CDR3 nucleotide sequence: TGTGCCAGTAGTATCCTGGGACTAGCAGCAGATACGCAGTATTTT. Amino acids: CASSILGLAADTQYF.

This chain joins TRBV5-1 and TRBJ2-7; TRBD1 matches 10 bases. Trimming took 4 bases from V and 3 from J; bases not matched to a gene: 10. The CDR3 length is 16 residues. Germline values: CDR1 SGHRS, CDR2 YFSETQ. The CDR3 sequence is CASSPALGQGNYEQYF. DNA of the CDR3: TGCGCCAGCAGCCCCGCTTTGGGACAGGGGAACTACGAGCAGTACTTC.

The chain carries TRBV7-8 and TRBJ2-6; the match to TRBD1 covers 9 bases. V trimming: 5 bases; J trimming: 0 bases; junction bases outside the gene matches: 14. The CDR3 covers 20 residues. Germline values: CDR1 SGHVS, CDR2 FQNEAQ. DNA of the CDR3: TGTGCCAGCAGCAAACGGACAGGGGATCTTTCGGGCTCTGGGGCCAACGTCCTGACTTTC. Protein product: CASSKRTGDLSGSGANVLTF. The entire variable domain, with the rest obtained from reference TRBV7-8 and TRBJ2-6, is as follows: GAGVSQSPRYKVAKRGQDVALRCDPISGHVSLFWYQQALGQGPEFLTYFQNEAQLDKSGLPSDRFFAERPEGSVSTLKIQRTQQEDSAVYLCASSKRTGDLSGSGANVLTFGAGSRLTVL.